The 16 T cell receptor beta chains below were found in one sample sequenced in a study of T cells after yellow fever vaccination. TCRdb reprocessed the 5' RACE reads with MiXCR, giving one entry per CDR3 protein. The sample records about 25,000 distinct CDR3 sequences, less than 3.5% being singletons. Sample: PBMCs, either bulk or a sorted T-cell subset (CD4+, CD8+, memory, or dextramer-sorted; not recorded which), taken roughly 46 days after the first yellow fever vaccination. The receptors were gathered from a man between 18 and 35 years old who received the YFV17D yellow fever vaccine.

This clonotype was seen at least ten times. The chain combines TRBV9 with TRBJ1-4; D call uncertain. Germline V CDR1 and CDR2: SGDLS, YYNGEE. CDR3 length equals 12 residues. Trimming removed 3 bases from V and 2 bases from J, with 2 bases in between. The CDR3 loop reads CASSGTNEKLFF. Here the CDR3 DNA reads TGTGCCAGCAGCGGTACTAATGAAAAACTGTTTTTT. Full variable domain (remainder filled in from reference TRBV9 and TRBJ1-4): DSGVTQTPKHLITATGQRVTLRCSPRSGDLSVYWYQQSLDQGLQFLIQYYNGEERAKGNILERFSAQQFPDLHSELNLSSLELGDSALYFCASSGTNEKLFFGSGTQLSVL.

This clonotype was picked up many times. This rearrangement joins TRBV7-6 to TRBJ2-3, with D possibly being TRBD1 (5 bases). V dropped 4 bases and J dropped 4 bases, with 12 bases sitting between them. Germline V gene data show CDR1 as SGHVS and CDR2 as FNYEAQ. There are 14 residues in the CDR3. This chain's CDR3 is CASSYTGGADTQYF. CDR3 nucleotides: TGTGCCAGCAGCTATACAGGTGGCGCAGATACGCAGTATTTT. The complete variable domain, with remaining parts taken from reference TRBV7-6 and TRBJ2-3, reads GAGVSQSPRYKVTKRGQDVALRCDPISGHVSLYWYRQALGQGPEFLTYFNYEAQQDKSGLPNDRFSAERPEGSISTLTIQRTEQRDSAMYRCASSYTGGADTQYFGPGTRLTVL.

Many counts were recorded for this clonotype. The CDR3 here is CASSPRASGANVLTF. The CDR3 DNA is TGTGCCAGCAGCCCCAGGGCTTCTGGGGCCAACGTCCTGACTTTC. This rearrangement joins TRBV7-2 to TRBJ2-6; weak D call: TRBD1 (5 bases). V lost 5 bases to trimming and J lost 1 base, with 9 bases between them. The length of the CDR3 is 15 residues. CDR1 and CDR2 from the germline V gene are SGHTA and FQGNSA.

This clonotype was observed many times. The chain uses TRBV5-1 and TRBJ2-7; TRBD1 matches at 7 bases. Germline V lookup: CDR1 SGHRS, CDR2 YFSETQ. With V trimmed by 4 bases and J by 0 bases, 7 bases remained unmatched. The CDR3 has 15 residues. CDR3 residues: CASSPTNRGSYEQYF. CDR3 bases: TGCGCCAGCAGCCCTACCAACAGGGGCTCCTACGAGCAGTACTTC.

This clonotype was recorded at least ten times. V and J are TRBV30 and TRBJ2-3; no definite D call. Trimming shortened V by 0 bases and J by 2 bases, and 9 bases separated the two germline ends. The CDR3 is 14 residues long. The germline V gene has CDR1 GTSNPN and CDR2 SVGIG (reference sequence). CDR3 loop: CAWSVGINTDTQYF. DNA for the CDR3: TGTGCCTGGAGTGTAGGGATCAACACAGATACGCAGTATTTT.

This clonotype was detected many times. The V gene is TRBV7-2, the J gene TRBJ2-2; no firm D call. Trimming shortened V by 5 bases and J by 3 bases, and 10 bases separated the two germline ends. The CDR3 has 14 amino acids. Germline loops: CDR1 SGHTA, CDR2 FQGNSA. The CDR3: CASSRNRHTGELFF. The CDR3 DNA is TGTGCCAGCAGCCGTAATCGGCACACCGGGGAGCTGTTTTTT.

Many counts were recorded for this clonotype. Here the CDR3 reads CASCKRQGLLNEQFF. DNA for the CDR3: TGTGCCAGCTGCAAACGACAGGGTCTTCTCAATGAGCAGTTCTTC. V usage is TRBV18 and J usage is TRBJ2-1; TRBD1 matches 7 bases. Germline trimming cut 7 bases from V and 6 bases from J; bases unmatched to any gene: 12. CDR1 is KGHSH, CDR2 LQKENI, per germline. This CDR3 region has 15 residues.

This clonotype was seen more than once but under ten times. This may be a read error, as it is one base from a much larger clone. The V call is TRBV9, the J call TRBJ2-1; no clear D gene. CDR1 is SGDLS and CDR2 is YYNGEE in the germline V gene. The CDR3 sequence is 15 residues long. Deletions cut 4 bases from V and 0 bases from J, with 11 bases between. The CDR3 nucleotides are TGTGCCAGCAGCTCATCCGTTGCCTCCTACAATGAGCAGTTCTTC. Translating gives CASSSSVASYNEQFF.

This clonotype was seen repeatedly, ten times or more. The chain joins TRBV6-5 to TRBJ1-1, with TRBD1 matching 7 bases. The trim removed 5 bases at V and 5 bases at J, leaving 5 bases unmatched. The CDR3 runs 13 residues. CDR1 is MNHEY and CDR2 is SVGAGI in the germline V gene. The CDR3 region has the DNA TGTGCCAGCAGTACAGGGGAAAGGACTGAAGCTTTCTTT. It encodes CASSTGERTEAFF.

This clonotype showed up many times. This chain connects TRBV5-6 to TRBJ1-5; unclear D gene. This CDR3 has 13 residues. Germline lookup yields CDR1 SGHDT and CDR2 YYEEEE. The V end was cut by 5 bases, the J end by 3 bases, with 9 bases between. The CDR3 sequence: CASSYDNNQPQHF. CDR3 DNA sequence: TGTGCCAGCAGTTACGACAACAATCAGCCCCAGCATTTT. Complete variable domain (other parts from reference TRBV5-6 and TRBJ1-5): DAGVTQSPTHLIKTRGQQVTLRCSPKSGHDTVSWYQQALGQGPQFIFQYYEEEERQRGNFPDRFSGHQFPNYSSELNVNALLLGDSALYLCASSYDNNQPQHFGDGTRLSIL.

This clonotype was seen more than once but under ten times. The rearrangement links TRBV7-9 to TRBJ2-5, with 11 positions matching TRBD2. V shed 7 bases and J 2 bases; nucleotides not matched to a gene: 12. Germline CDR1 reads SEHNR; CDR2 reads FQNEAQ (reference sequence). CDR3 length: 17 amino acids. The CDR3 sequence: CASTYLAGGFFQETQYF. The CDR3 nucleotides are TGTGCCAGCACCTATCTAGCGGGGGGCTTCTTTCAAGAGACCCAGTACTTC. The complete variable domain, with remaining parts taken from reference TRBV7-9 and TRBJ2-5, reads DTGVSQNPRHKITKRGQNVTFRCDPISEHNRLYWYRQTLGQGPEFLTYFQNEAQLEKSRLLSDRFSAERPKGSFSTLEIQRTEQGDSAMYLCASTYLAGGFFQETQYFGPGTRLLVL.

This clonotype was recorded many times. The chain couples TRBV12-3 or TRBV12-4 to TRBJ1-4; possible D gene TRBD1, 5 bases. The CDR3 loop spans 14 amino acids. The germline V and J ends were trimmed by 5 bases and 7 bases, with 14 bases remaining between them. The CDR3 loop reads CASSLQVPTEKLFF. CDR3 in DNA: TGTGCCAGCAGTCTACAGGTCCCGACTGAAAAACTGTTTTTT.

This clonotype was seen many times. Germline is not matched at one junction end, which may reflect a read error. This chain connects TRBV5-1 to TRBJ1-4; D unresolved. The CDR3 loop spans 15 amino acids. From germline, CDR1 is SGHRS and CDR2 YFSETQ. The chain's CDR3 is CASSLGPATDEKLFF. The CDR3 DNA sequence: TGCGCCAGCAGCTTGGGGCCCGCAACTGATGAAAAACTGTTTTTT.

This clonotype was seen at least ten times. This rearrangement joins TRBV10-3 to TRBJ1-2; D is possibly TRBD1 (5 bases). The CDR3 spans 9 residues. V lost 9 bases and J lost 8, with 7 bases in between. Germline V gene sequence: CDR1 ENHRY, CDR2 SYGVKD. CDR3 residues: CAIGDGYTF. For the CDR3, the DNA is TGTGCCATAGGGGACGGCTACACCTTC.

This clonotype has at least ten counts. The chain has TRBV5-1 and TRBJ1-1; 9 bases match TRBD1. The V segment lost 1 base and the J segment 5 bases; nucleotides outside the gene matches: 3. Germline lookup yields CDR1 SGHRS and CDR2 YFSETQ. The CDR3 is made up of 14 amino acids. In DNA, the CDR3 is TGCGCCAGCAGCTTGCTACAGGGGGCAACTGAAGCTTTCTTT. This sequence encodes CASSLLQGATEAFF. Full variable domain (outside the CDR3, taken from reference TRBV5-1 and TRBJ1-1): KAGVTQTPRYLIKTRGQQVTLSCSPISGHRSVSWYQQTPGQGLQFLFEYFSETQRNKGNFPGRFSGRQFSNSRSEMNVSTLELGDSALYLCASSLLQGATEAFFGQGTRLTVV.

In its sample, this clonotype was seen many times. V gene TRBV3-1 combines with J gene TRBJ2-5; possibly TRBD2 for D (6 bases). The CDR3 consists of 15 residues. V lost 4 bases, J lost 1 base, and 13 bases lay in between. Germline-derived CDR1 and CDR2 are LGHDT and YNNKEL (reference sequence). The chain's CDR3 is CASSPSGGTQETQYF. The CDR3 region has the DNA TGTGCCAGCAGCCCAAGCGGAGGGACCCAAGAGACCCAGTACTTC.